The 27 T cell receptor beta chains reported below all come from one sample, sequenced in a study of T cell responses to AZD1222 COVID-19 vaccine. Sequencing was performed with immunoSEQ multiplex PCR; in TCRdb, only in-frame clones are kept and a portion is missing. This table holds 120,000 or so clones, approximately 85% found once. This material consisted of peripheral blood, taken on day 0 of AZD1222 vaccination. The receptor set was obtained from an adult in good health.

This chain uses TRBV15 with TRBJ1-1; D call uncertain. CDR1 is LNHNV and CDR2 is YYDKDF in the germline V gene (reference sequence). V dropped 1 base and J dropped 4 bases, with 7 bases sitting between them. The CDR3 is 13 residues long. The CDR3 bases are TGTGCCACCAGCAGAGCTGATAGCACTGAAGCTTTCTTT. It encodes CATSRADSTEAFF.

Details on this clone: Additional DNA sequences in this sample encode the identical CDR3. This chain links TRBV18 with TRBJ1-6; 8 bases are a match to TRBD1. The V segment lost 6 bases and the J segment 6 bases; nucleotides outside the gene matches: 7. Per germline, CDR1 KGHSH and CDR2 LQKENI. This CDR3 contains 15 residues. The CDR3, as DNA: TGTGCCAGCTCCCCCGGGCAGGGGGCTAATTCACCCCTCCACTTT. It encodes CASSPGQGANSPLHF. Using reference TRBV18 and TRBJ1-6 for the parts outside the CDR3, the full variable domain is NAGVMQNPRHLVRRRGQEARLRCSPMKGHSHVYWYRQLPEEGLKFMVYLQKENIIDESGMPKERFSAEFPKEGPSILRIQQVVRGDSAAYFCASSPGQGANSPLHFGNGTRLTVT.

CDR3 nucleotide sequence: TGTGCCAGCAGCTCCCCTCGGACTAGCGGACCCCTTAGCTCCTACAATGAGCAGTTCTTC. Translated: CASSSPRTSGPLSSYNEQFF. The rearrangement links TRBV11-3 to TRBJ2-1; 10 nucleotides agree with TRBD2. Per the germline V gene, CDR1 is SGHNT and CDR2 is YENEEA. The V segment lost 4 bases and the J segment 0 bases; nucleotides outside the gene matches: 15. This CDR3 is 20 amino acids long.

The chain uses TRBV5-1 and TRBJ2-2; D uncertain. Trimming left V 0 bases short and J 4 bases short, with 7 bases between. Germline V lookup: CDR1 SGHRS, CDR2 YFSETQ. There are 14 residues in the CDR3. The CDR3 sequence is CASSLVVLTGELFF. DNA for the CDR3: TGCGCCAGCAGCTTGGTAGTGCTCACCGGGGAGCTGTTTTTT.

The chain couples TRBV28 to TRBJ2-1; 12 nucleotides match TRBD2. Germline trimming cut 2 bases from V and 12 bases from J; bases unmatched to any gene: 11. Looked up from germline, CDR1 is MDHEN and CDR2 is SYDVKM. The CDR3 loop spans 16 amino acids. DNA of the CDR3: TGTGCCAGCAGTTTAGGATCGGCTAGCGGGAGGGCCGGGCAGTTCTTC. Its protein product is CASSLGSASGRAGQFF.

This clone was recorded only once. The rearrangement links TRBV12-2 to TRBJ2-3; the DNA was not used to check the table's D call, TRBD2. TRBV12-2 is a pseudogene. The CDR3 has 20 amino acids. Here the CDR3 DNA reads TGTGCAAGTCGCCCCGAGTTCGGTAGCACCTTCCATAGAGGGACAGATACGCAGTATTTT. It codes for CASRPEFGSTFHRGTDTQYF.

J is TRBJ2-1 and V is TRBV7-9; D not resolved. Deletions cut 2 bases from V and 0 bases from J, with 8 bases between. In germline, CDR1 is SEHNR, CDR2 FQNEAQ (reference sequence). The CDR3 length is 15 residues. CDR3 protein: CASSLLTDSYNEQFF. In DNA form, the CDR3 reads TGTGCCAGCAGCTTATTGACGGACTCCTACAATGAGCAGTTCTTC. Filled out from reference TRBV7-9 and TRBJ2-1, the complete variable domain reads DTGVSQNPRHKITKRGQNVTFRCDPISEHNRLYWYRQTLGQGPEFLTYFQNEAQLEKSRLLSDRFSAERPKGSFSTLEIQRTEQGDSAMYLCASSLLTDSYNEQFFGPGTRLTVL.

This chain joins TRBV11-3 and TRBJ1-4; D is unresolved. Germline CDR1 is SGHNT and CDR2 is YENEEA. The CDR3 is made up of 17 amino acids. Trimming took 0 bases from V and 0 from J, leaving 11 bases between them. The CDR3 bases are TGTGCCAGCAGCTTAGATGGTAGGCCGCCAACTAATGAAAAACTGTTTTTT. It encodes CASSLDGRPPTNEKLFF. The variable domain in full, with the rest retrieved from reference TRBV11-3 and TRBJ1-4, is EAGVVQSPRYKIIEKKQPVAFWCNPISGHNTLYWYLQNLGQGPELLIRYENEEAVDDSQLPKDRFSAERLKGVDSTLKIQPAELGDSAVYLCASSLDGRPPTNEKLFFGSGTQLSVL.

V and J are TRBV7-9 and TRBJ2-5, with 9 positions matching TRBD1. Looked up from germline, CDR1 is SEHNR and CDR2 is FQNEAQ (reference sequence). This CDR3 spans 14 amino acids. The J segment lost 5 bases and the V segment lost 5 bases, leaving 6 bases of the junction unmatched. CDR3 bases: TGTGCCAGCAGCAAGGGACAGGGAGGGGAGACCCAGTACTTC. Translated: CASSKGQGGETQYF.

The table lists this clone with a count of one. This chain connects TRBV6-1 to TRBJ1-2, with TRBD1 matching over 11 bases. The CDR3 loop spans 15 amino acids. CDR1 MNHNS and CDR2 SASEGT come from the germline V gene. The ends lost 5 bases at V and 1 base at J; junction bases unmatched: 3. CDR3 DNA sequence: TGTGCCAGCAGTCCCGGGACAGGGGGTAACTATGGCTACACCTTC. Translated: CASSPGTGGNYGYTF.

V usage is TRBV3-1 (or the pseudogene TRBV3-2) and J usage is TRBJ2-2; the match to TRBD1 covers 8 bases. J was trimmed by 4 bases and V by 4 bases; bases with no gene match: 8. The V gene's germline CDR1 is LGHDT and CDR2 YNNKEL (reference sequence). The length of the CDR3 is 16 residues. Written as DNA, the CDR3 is TGTGCCAGCAGCCGAAGAAGGACAGGGTCCACCGGGGAGCTGTTTTTT. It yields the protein CASSRRRTGSTGELFF.

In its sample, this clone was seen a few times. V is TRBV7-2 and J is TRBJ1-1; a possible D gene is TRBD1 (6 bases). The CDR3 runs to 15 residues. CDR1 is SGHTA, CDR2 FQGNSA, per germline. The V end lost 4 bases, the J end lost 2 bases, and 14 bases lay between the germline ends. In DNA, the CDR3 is TGTGCCAGCAGCTCCTCCGGGACACAAAACACTGAAGCTTTCTTT. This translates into CASSSSGTQNTEAFF.

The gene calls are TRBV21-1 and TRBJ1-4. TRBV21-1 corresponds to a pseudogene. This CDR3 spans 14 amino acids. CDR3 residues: CASSKGPGSEKLFF. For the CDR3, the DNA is TGTGCCAGCAGCAAAGGCCCGGGAAGTGAAAAACTGTTTTTT.

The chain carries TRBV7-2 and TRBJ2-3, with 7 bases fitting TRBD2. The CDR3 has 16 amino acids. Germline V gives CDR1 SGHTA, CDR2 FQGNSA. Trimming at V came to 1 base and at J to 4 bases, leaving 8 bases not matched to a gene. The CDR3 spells CASSLVRGSVADTQYF. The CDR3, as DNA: TGTGCCAGCAGCTTAGTGCGCGGGAGTGTCGCAGATACGCAGTATTTT. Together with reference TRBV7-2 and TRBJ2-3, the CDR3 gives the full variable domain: GAGVSQSPSNKVTEKGKDVELRCDPISGHTALYWYRQSLGQGLEFLIYFQGNSAPDKSGLPSDRFSAERTGGSVSTLTIQRTQQEDSAVYLCASSLVRGSVADTQYFGPGTRLTVL.

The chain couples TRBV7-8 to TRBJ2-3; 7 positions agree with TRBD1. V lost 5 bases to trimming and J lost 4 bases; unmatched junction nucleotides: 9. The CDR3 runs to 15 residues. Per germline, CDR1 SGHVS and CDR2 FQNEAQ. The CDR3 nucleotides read TGTGCCAGCAGCCCCTGGGGGACAGTCGCAGATACGCAGTATTTT. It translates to CASSPWGTVADTQYF.

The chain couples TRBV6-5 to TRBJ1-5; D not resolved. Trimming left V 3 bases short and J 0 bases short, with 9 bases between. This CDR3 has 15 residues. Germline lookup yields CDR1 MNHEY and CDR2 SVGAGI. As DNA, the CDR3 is TGTGCCAGCAGTTATAAGGGCGATAGCAATCAGCCCCAGCATTTT. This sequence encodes CASSYKGDSNQPQHF.

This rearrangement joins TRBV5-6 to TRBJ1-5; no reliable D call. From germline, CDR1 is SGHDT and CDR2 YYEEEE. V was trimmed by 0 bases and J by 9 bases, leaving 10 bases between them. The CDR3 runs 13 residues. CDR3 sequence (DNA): TGTGCCAGCAGCTTGGGGGAGATGGGGCCCCAGCATTTT. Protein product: CASSLGEMGPQHF.

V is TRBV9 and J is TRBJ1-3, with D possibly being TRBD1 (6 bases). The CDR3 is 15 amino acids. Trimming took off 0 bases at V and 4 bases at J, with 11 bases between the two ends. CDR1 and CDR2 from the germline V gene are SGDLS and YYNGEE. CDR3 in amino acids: CASSVEGGIGNTIYF. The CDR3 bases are TGTGCCAGCAGCGTAGAAGGGGGGATAGGAAACACCATATATTTT.

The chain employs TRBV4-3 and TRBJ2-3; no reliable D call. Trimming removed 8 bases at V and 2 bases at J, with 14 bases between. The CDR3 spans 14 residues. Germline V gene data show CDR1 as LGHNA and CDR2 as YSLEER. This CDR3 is CASAIRAHTDTQYF. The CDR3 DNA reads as TGCGCCAGCGCAATCCGGGCACACACAGATACGCAGTATTTT.

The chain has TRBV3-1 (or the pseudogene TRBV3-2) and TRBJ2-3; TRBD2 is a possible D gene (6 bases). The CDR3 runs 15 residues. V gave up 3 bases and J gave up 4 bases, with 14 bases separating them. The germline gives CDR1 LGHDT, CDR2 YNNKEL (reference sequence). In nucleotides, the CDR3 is TGTGCCAGCAGCCAGGCTGGAGGGAGTCCAGATACGCAGTATTTT. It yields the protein CASSQAGGSPDTQYF.

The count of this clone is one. CDR3 DNA sequence: TGTGCCAGCAGCTTCTCTGGGTCGACTAGCGGAAGGGGTTCTGCGCAGTATTTT. Amino acids: CASSFSGSTSGRGSAQYF. The rearrangement links TRBV7-9 to TRBJ2-3; 9 positions match TRBD2. CDR3 length equals 18 residues. The V segment lost 3 bases and the J segment 10 bases; nucleotides outside the gene matches: 20. Germline assignment: CDR1 SEHNR and CDR2 FQNEAQ (reference sequence).

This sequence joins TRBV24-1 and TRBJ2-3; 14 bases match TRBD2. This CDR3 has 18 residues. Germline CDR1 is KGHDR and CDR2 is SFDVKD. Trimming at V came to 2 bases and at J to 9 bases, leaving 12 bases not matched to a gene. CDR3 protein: CATSDSTGLAGGFGTQYF. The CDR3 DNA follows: TGTGCCACCAGTGATTCGACCGGACTAGCGGGAGGTTTCGGAACGCAGTATTTT.

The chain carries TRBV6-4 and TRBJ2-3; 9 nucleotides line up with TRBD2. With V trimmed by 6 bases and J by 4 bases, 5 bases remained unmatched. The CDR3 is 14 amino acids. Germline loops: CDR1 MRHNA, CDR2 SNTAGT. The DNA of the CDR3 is TGTGCCAGCAGGAGTAGCGGGAGTGCAGATACGCAGTATTTT. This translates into CASRSSGSADTQYF.

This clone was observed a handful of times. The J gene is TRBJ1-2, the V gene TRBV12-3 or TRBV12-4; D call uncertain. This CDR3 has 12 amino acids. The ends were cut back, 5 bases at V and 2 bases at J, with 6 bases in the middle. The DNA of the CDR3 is TGTGCCAGCAGTCTCCTGAACTATGGCTACACCTTC. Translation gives CASSLLNYGYTF.

CDR3 amino acids: CATSRERGQGRETQYF. Here the CDR3 DNA reads TGTGCCACCAGCAGAGAAAGGGGACAGGGGAGGGAGACCCAGTACTTC. This chain links TRBV15 with TRBJ2-5, with 10 bases lining up with TRBD1. Germline CDR1 is LNHNV and CDR2 is YYDKDF (reference sequence). The V segment lost 0 bases and the J segment 5 bases; nucleotides outside the gene matches: 6. This CDR3 has 16 residues.

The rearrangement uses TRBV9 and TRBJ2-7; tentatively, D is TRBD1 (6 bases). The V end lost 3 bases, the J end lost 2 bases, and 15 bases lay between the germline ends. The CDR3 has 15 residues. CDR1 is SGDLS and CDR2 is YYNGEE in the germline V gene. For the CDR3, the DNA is TGTGCCAGCAGCGCAGGGGTCGCCCTAACCTACGAGCAGTACTTC. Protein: CASSAGVALTYEQYF. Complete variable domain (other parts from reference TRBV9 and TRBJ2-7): DSGVTQTPKHLITATGQRVTLRCSPRSGDLSVYWYQQSLDQGLQFLIQYYNGEERAKGNILERFSAQQFPDLHSELNLSSLELGDSALYFCASSAGVALTYEQYFGPGTRLTVT.

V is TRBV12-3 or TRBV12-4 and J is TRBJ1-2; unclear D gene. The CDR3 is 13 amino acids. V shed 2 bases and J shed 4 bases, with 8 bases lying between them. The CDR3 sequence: CASSLRGGYGYTF. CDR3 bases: TGTGCCAGCAGTTTACGGGGAGGCTATGGCTACACCTTC.